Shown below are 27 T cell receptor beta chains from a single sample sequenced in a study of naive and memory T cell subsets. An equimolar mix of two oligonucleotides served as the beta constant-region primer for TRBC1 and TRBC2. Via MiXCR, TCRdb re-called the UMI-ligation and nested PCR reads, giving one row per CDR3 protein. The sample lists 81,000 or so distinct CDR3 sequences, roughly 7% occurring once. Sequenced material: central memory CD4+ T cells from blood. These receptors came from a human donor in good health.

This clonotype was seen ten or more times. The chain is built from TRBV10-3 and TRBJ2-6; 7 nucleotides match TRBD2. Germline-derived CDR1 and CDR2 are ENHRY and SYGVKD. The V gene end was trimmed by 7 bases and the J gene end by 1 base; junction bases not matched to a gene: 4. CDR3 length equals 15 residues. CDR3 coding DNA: TGTGCCATCAACCAGGGAGGGTCTGGGGCCAACGTCCTGACTTTC. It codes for CAINQGGSGANVLTF.

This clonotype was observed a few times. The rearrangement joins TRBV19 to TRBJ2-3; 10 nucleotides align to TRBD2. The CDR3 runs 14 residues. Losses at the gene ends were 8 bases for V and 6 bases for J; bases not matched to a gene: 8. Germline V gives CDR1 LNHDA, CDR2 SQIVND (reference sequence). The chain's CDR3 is CASPTSGIADTQYF. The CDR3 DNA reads TGTGCCAGTCCCACTAGCGGGATCGCGGATACGCAGTATTTT.

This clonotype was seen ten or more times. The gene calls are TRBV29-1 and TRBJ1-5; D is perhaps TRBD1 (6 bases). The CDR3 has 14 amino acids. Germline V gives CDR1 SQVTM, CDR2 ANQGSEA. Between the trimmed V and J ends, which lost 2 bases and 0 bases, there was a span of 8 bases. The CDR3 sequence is CSVETGNSNQPQHF. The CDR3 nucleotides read TGCAGCGTTGAAACAGGGAATAGCAATCAGCCCCAGCATTTT.

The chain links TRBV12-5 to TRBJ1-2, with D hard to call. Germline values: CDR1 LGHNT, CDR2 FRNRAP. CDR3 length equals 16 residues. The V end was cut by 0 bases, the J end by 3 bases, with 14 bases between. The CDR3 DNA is TGTGCTAGTGGTTTGGTAGGTGGACGGGGTCACTATGGCTACACCTTC. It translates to CASGLVGGRGHYGYTF.

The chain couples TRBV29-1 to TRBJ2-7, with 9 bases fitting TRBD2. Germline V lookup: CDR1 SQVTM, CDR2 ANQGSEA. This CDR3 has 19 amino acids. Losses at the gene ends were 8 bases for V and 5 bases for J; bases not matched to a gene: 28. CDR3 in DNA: TGCAGCCCGTTGGAGGGGATAGGCGGGAGGGCCTACCTGAGAAACGAGCAGTACTTC. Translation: CSPLEGIGGRAYLRNEQYF.

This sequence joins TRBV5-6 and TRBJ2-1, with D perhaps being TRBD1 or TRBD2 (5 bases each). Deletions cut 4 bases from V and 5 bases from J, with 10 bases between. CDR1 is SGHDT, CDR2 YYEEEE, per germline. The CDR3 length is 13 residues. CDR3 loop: CASSGGRNNEQFF. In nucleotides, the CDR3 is TGTGCCAGCAGCGGGGGACGGAACAATGAGCAGTTCTTC.

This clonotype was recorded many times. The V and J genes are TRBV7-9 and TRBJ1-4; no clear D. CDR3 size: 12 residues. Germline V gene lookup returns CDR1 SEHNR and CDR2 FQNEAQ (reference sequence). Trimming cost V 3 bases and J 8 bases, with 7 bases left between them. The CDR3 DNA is TGTGCCAGCAGCTTGGGGAGAGAAAAACTGTTTTTT. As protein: CASSLGREKLFF.

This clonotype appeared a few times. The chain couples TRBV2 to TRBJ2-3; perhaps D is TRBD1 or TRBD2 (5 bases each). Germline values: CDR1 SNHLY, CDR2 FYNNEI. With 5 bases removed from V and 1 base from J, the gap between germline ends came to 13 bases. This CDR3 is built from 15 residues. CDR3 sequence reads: CASSKFQGRTDTQYF. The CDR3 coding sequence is TGTGCCAGCAGTAAGTTCCAGGGACGCACAGATACGCAGTATTTT. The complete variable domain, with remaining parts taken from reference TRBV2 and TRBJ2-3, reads EPEVTQTPSHQVTQMGQEVILRCVPISNHLYFYWYRQILGQKVEFLVSFYNNEISEKSEIFDDQFSVERPDGSNFTLKIRSTKLEDSAMYFCASSKFQGRTDTQYFGPGTRLTVL.

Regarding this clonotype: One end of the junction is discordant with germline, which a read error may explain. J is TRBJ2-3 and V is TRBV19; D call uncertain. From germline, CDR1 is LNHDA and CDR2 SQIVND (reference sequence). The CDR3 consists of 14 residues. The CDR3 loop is CASSIGEFTDMQYF. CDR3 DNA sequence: TGTGCCAGTAGTATCGGAGAATTCACAGATATGCAGTATTTT.

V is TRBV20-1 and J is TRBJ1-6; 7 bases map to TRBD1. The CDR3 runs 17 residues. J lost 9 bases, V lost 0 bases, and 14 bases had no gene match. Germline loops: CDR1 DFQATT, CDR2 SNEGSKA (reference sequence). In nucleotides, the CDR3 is TGCAGTGCTAGAGATGGGCGAAGAGGGACAGTTGGTTCACCCCTCCACTTT. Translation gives CSARDGRRGTVGSPLHF.

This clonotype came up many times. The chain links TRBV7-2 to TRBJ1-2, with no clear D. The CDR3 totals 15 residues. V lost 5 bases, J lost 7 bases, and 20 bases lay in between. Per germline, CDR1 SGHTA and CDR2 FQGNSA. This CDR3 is CASSPVQVPRFGYTF. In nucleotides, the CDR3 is TGTGCCAGCAGCCCGGTCCAGGTACCCCGGTTTGGCTACACCTTC.

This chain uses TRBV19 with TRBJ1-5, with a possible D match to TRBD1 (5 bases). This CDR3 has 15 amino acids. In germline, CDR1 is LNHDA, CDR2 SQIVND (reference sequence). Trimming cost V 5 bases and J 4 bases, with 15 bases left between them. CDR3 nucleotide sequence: TGTGCCAGTAGTGATGGGACTGGATCTAATCAGCCCCAGCATTTT. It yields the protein CASSDGTGSNQPQHF. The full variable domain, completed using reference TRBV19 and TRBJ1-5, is DGGITQSPKYLFRKEGQNVTLSCEQNLNHDAMYWYRQDPGQGLRLIYYSQIVNDFQKGDIAEGYSVSREKKESFPLTVTSAQKNPTAFYLCASSDGTGSNQPQHFGDGTRLSIL.

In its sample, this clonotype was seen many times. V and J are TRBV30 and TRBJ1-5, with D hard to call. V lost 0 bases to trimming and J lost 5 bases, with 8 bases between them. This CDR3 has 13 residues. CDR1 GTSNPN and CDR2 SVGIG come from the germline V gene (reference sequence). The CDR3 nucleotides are TGTGCCTGGAGTGTAAGGGAGGATCAGCCCCAGCATTTT. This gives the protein CAWSVREDQPQHF.

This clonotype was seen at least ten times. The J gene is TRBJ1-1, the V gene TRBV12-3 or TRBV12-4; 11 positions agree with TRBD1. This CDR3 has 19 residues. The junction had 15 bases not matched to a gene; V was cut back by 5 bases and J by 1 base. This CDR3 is CASSTGQGATFGPNTEAFF. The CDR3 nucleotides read TGTGCCAGCAGTACCGGACAGGGGGCAACCTTCGGCCCGAACACTGAAGCTTTCTTT.

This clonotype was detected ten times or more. This CDR3 reads CSARQEGNQPQHF. CDR3 in DNA: TGCAGTGCTAGGCAGGAGGGGAATCAGCCCCAGCATTTT. The chain joins TRBV20-1 to TRBJ1-5; possibly TRBD1 for D (5 bases). Germline CDR1 reads DFQATT; CDR2 reads SNEGSKA (reference sequence). Between the trimmed V and J ends, which lost 3 bases and 4 bases, there was a span of 10 bases. This CDR3 has 13 amino acids.

The CDR3 nucleotides read TGTGCCACAGGACAGTTGGAAAAACTGTTTTTT. Protein sequence: CATGQLEKLFF. The V call is TRBV19, the J call TRBJ1-4, with D possibly being TRBD1 (6 bases). The germline CDR1 and CDR2 sequences are LNHDA and SQIVND (reference sequence). This CDR3 comprises 11 residues. V was trimmed by 10 bases and J by 8 bases, leaving 11 bases between them.

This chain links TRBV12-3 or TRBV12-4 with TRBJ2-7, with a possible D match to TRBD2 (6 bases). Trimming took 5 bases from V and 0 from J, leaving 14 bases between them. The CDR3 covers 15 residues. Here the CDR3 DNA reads TGTGCCAGCAGTCCCGTACGGGGGAGCTCCTACGAGCAGTACTTC. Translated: CASSPVRGSSYEQYF.

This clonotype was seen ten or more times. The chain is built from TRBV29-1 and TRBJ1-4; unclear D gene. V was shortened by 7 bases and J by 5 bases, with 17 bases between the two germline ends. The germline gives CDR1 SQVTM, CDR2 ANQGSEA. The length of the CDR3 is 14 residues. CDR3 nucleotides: TGCAGCGCTGGAGGCCCGGCGGGGAATGAAAAACTGTTTTTT. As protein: CSAGGPAGNEKLFF. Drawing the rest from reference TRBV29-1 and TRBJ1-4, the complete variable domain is SAVISQKPSRDICQRGTSLTIQCQVDSQVTMMFWYRQQPGQSLTLIATANQGSEATYESGFVIDKFPISRPNLTFSTLTVSNMSPEDSSIYLCSAGGPAGNEKLFFGSGTQLSVL.

CDR3: CATSSGQVYEQYF. As DNA, the CDR3 is TGTGCCACCAGCTCGGGACAGGTCTACGAGCAGTACTTC. The rearrangement links TRBV15 to TRBJ2-7, with TRBD1 matching over 8 bases. The trim removed 5 bases at V and 3 bases at J, leaving 3 bases unmatched. There are 13 residues in the CDR3. The germline V gene has CDR1 LNHNV and CDR2 YYDKDF (reference sequence). Full variable domain (outside the CDR3, taken from reference TRBV15 and TRBJ2-7): DAMVIQNPRYQVTQFGKPVTLSCSQTLNHNVMYWYQQKSSQAPKLLFHYYDKDFNNEADTPDNFQSRRPNTSFCFLDIRSPGLGDTAMYLCATSSGQVYEQYFGPGTRLTVT.

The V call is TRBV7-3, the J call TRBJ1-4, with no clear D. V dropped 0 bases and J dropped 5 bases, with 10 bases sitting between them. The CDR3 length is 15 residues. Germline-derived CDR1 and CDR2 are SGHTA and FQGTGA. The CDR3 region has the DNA TGTGCCAGCAGCTTAACAGGGTCCCGAAATGAAAAACTGTTTTTT. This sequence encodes CASSLTGSRNEKLFF.

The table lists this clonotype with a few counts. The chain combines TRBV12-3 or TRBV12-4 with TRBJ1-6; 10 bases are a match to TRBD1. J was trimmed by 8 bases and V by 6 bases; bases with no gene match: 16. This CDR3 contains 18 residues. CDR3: CASRRGQGGISADSPLHF. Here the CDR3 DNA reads TGTGCCAGCAGACGCGGACAGGGGGGGATCTCGGCGGATTCACCCCTCCACTTT.

The CDR3 sequence: CASSEEGLAVNEQFF. The CDR3 DNA is TGTGCCAGCAGTGAAGAGGGGCTAGCGGTCAATGAGCAGTTCTTC. The rearrangement uses TRBV2 and TRBJ2-1; TRBD2 matches 7 bases. The CDR3 spans 15 residues. The germline V gene encodes CDR1 SNHLY and CDR2 FYNNEI. V trimming: 1 base; J trimming: 6 bases; junction bases outside the gene matches: 6.

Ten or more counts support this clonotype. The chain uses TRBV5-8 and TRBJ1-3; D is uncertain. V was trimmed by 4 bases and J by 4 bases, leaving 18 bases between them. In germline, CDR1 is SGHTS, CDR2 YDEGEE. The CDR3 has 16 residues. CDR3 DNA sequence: TGTGCCAGCAGCCGAGGCCCTCTTGCCTCCGGAAACACCATATATTTT. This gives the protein CASSRGPLASGNTIYF.

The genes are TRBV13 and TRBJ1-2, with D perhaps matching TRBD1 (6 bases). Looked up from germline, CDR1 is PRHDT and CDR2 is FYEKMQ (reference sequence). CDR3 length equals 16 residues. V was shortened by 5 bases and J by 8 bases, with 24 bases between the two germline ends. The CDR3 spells CASSAYPLQGHLGYTF. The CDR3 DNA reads TGTGCCAGCAGCGCCTATCCCCTACAGGGACACCTAGGCTACACCTTC.

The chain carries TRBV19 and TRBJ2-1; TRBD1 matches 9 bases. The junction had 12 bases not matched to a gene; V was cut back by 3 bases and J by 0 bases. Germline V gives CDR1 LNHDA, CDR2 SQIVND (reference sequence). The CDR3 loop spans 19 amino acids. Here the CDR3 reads CASSISGQGFGSSYNEQFF. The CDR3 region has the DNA TGTGCCAGTAGTATTTCAGGACAGGGGTTTGGGAGCTCCTACAATGAGCAGTTCTTC.

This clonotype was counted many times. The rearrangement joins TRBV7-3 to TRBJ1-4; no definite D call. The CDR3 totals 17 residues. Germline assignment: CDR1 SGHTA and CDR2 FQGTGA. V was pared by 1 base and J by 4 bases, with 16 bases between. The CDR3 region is CASSLSWLLEINEKLFF. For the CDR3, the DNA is TGTGCCAGCAGCTTAAGCTGGCTCCTCGAGATTAATGAAAAACTGTTTTTT.

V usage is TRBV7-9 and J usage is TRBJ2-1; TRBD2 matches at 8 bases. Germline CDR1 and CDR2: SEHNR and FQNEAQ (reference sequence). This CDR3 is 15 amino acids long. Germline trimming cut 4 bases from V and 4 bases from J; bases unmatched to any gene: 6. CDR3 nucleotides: TGTGCCAGCAGCTCGCCGGGACTAGTGTACAATGAGCAGTTCTTC. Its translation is CASSSPGLVYNEQFF. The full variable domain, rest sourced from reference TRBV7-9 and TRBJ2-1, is DTGVSQNPRHKITKRGQNVTFRCDPISEHNRLYWYRQTLGQGPEFLTYFQNEAQLEKSRLLSDRFSAERPKGSFSTLEIQRTEQGDSAMYLCASSSPGLVYNEQFFGPGTRLTVL.